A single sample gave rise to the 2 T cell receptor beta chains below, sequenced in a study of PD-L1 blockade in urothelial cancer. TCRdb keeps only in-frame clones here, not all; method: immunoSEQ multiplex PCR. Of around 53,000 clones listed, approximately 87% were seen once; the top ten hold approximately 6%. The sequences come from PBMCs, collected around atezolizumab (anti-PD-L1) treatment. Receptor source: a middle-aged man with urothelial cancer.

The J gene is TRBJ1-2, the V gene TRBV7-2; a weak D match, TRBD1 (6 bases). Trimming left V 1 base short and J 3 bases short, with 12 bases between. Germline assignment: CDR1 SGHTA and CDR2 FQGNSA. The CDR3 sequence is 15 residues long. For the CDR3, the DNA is TGTGCCAGCAGCTTAGGATACAGGGCGGACTATGGCTACACCTTC. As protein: CASSLGYRADYGYTF.

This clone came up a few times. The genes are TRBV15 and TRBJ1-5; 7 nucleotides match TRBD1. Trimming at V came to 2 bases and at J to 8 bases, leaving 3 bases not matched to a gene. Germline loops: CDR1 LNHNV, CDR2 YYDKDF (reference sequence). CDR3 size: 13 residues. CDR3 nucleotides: TGTGCCACCAGCAGAATGCAGGGGGAGCCCCAGCATTTT. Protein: CATSRMQGEPQHF.